This section outlines one T cell receptor (beta chain) sequence together with its context. In the study's own analysis: Reference gene primer amplification gave estimated nucleated cell counts. TCRdb's copy holds only in-frame clones and misses some; the assay was immunoSEQ multiplex PCR. Clone size and V and J calls were adopted from that table, with D and trimming inferred from the DNA. Among around 45,000 clones, 91% were seen once, and the ten largest hold under 8.5%. The entry originates in a study of blood T cell repertoires in COVID-19. Background on the study: Sites in the United States, Italy and Spain provided acute and convalescent COVID-19 samples. The cDNA or gDNA used as material had been derived from T cells, B-cell-depleted T cells, or PBMCs.

The germline CDR1 and CDR2 sequences are LGHNA and YNFKEQ. The CDR3 extends over 16 amino acids. V was cut by 0 bases and J by 7 bases, with 18 bases left in between. V usage is TRBV4-2 and J usage is TRBJ2-5; a weak D match, TRBD2 (5 bases). Sequencing was done on a sample of peripheral blood. The clonotype comes from an older man with active COVID-19. In DNA form, the CDR3 reads TGTGCCAGCAGCCAAGAGGTGAACGGGGAATTAGTGACCCAGTACTTC. Residues: CASSQEVNGELVTQYF.